A selection of T cell receptor beta chains follows, all from one sample in a study of T cells in Graves' hyperthyroidism and ophthalmopathy. TCRdb analysed the multiplex PCR reads with MiXCR anew, one entry per CDR3 protein. The sample has approximately 590,000 distinct CDR3 sequences, under 60% seen once. The sequenced sample was peripheral blood or thyroid tissue (not recorded which). These receptors came from a woman aged 18 to 35 with Graves' hyperthyroidism. The CDR3 runs from the conserved cysteine through the conserved F or W. Fields, in order: V gene, clone size, D gene, J gene, CDR3 protein, CDR3 DNA. The D gene is left open where the match is weak. Clone size is not always given. Where it is, it says once, few, many or a class for expanded clones.

V gene: TRBV10-3
clone size: once
D gene: -
J gene: TRBJ2-7
CDR3 protein: CATTPRGFSYEQYF
CDR3 DNA: TGTGCCACCACACCGAGAGGGTTTTCCTACGAGCAGTACTTC

V gene: TRBV2
clone size: once
D gene: TRBD1
J gene: TRBJ1-2
CDR3 protein: CASRRDREFGYTF
CDR3 DNA: TGTGCCAGCAGGCGGGACAGGGAATTTGGCTACACCTTC

V gene: TRBV10-3
clone size: -
D gene: TRBD1
J gene: TRBJ2-5
CDR3 protein: CAISDSAGGAETQYF
CDR3 DNA: TGTGCCATCAGTGATTCGGCAGGGGGCGCAGAGACCCAGTACTTC

V gene: TRBV10-3
clone size: -
D gene: -
J gene: TRBJ2-1
CDR3 protein: CAISQGNEQFF
CDR3 DNA: TGTGCCATCAGCCAGGGCAATGAGCAGTTCTTC

V gene: TRBV10-3
clone size: -
D gene: -
J gene: TRBJ1-5
CDR3 protein: CAIGVLGNQPQHF
CDR3 DNA: TGTGCCATCGGGGTCTTAGGCAATCAGCCCCAGCATTTT

V gene: TRBV24-1
clone size: many
D gene: -
J gene: TRBJ1-5
CDR3 protein: CATSERQTNQPQHF
CDR3 DNA: TGTGCCACCAGTGAAAGACAGACTAATCAGCCCCAGCATTTT

V gene: TRBV5-1
clone size: -
D gene: -
J gene: TRBJ2-5
CDR3 protein: CASSLERRYQETQYF
CDR3 DNA: TGCGCCAGCAGCTTGGAACGCAGGTACCAAGAGACCCAGTACTTC

V gene: TRBV20-1
clone size: -
D gene: -
J gene: TRBJ2-7
CDR3 protein: CSARARDGNSYEQYF
CDR3 DNA: TGCAGTGCTAGAGCTAGGGACGGCAACTCCTACGAGCAGTACTTC

V gene: TRBV9
clone size: many
D gene: TRBD1
J gene: TRBJ1-2
CDR3 protein: CASSEGQGRRGYTF
CDR3 DNA: TGTGCCAGCAGCGAAGGACAGGGGAGGCGCGGCTACACCTTC

V gene: TRBV9
clone size: few
D gene: -
J gene: TRBJ1-1
CDR3 protein: CASSRQEGNTEAFF
CDR3 DNA: TGTGCCAGCAGCAGGCAAGAGGGGAACACTGAAGCTTTCTTT

V gene: TRBV29-1
clone size: many
D gene: -
J gene: TRBJ2-7
CDR3 protein: CSVEDRGEQYF
CDR3 DNA: TGCAGCGTTGAAGATCGCGGGGAGCAGTACTTC

V gene: TRBV7-8
clone size: -
D gene: -
J gene: TRBJ1-1
CDR3 protein: CASRKRGGTEAFF
CDR3 DNA: TGTGCCAGCAGAAAACGAGGGGGCACTGAAGCTTTCTTT

V gene: TRBV5-1
clone size: -
D gene: -
J gene: TRBJ2-2
CDR3 protein: CASSPEANTGELFF
CDR3 DNA: TGCGCCAGCAGCCCAGAGGCGAACACCGGGGAGCTGTTTTTT

V gene: TRBV20-1
clone size: -
D gene: -
J gene: TRBJ1-5
CDR3 protein: CSARDLERFNQPQHF
CDR3 DNA: TGCAGTGCTAGAGATCTTGAAAGGTTCAATCAGCCCCAGCATTTT

V gene: TRBV7-2
clone size: -
D gene: -
J gene: TRBJ1-1
CDR3 protein: CASSLPALGGRAGTEAFF
CDR3 DNA: TGTGCCAGCAGCTTACCCGCCCTGGGGGGCCGGGCGGGCACTGAAGCTTTCTTT

V gene: TRBV9
clone size: few
D gene: -
J gene: TRBJ2-2
CDR3 protein: CASSVGLTGETGELFF
CDR3 DNA: TGTGCCAGCAGCGTAGGTTTAACGGGAGAGACCGGGGAGCTGTTTTTT

V gene: TRBV3-1
clone size: -
D gene: TRBD1
J gene: TRBJ2-5
CDR3 protein: CASSHGQGETQYF
CDR3 DNA: TGTGCCAGCAGCCACGGACAGGGCGAGACCCAGTACTTC

V gene: TRBV15
clone size: few
D gene: TRBD1
J gene: TRBJ1-5
CDR3 protein: CATRSPGQGHSNQPQHF
CDR3 DNA: TGTGCCACCAGAAGCCCCGGACAGGGCCATAGCAATCAGCCCCAGCATTTT

V gene: TRBV2
clone size: many
D gene: -
J gene: TRBJ1-6
CDR3 protein: CASTSGSSLHF
CDR3 DNA: TGTGCCAGCACTTCCGGGTCTTCCCTCCACTTT

V gene: TRBV7-2
clone size: -
D gene: -
J gene: TRBJ1-1
CDR3 protein: CASSSIYSTEAFF
CDR3 DNA: TGTGCCAGCAGCTCTATCTATAGCACTGAAGCTTTCTTT